What follows is one TCR beta chain and its context. Its specificity is unknown. The data derive from a study of T cell responses to AZD1222 COVID-19 vaccine. Notes on the study in general: It was only after the peak T cell response that any repertoires were sampled. Among AZD1222 vaccinees, only six or seven were seropositive at baseline. Vaccination with two AZD1222 doses was followed by a rise in Spike-specific TCR breadth and depth. CD4 TCRs covered the whole spike, strongest at regions 160-218 and 743-854.

Clones were read by immunoSEQ multiplex PCR, and TCRdb kept only the in-frame ones, dropping some. The sample has 180,000 or so clones, around 90% seen once; the top ten hold 1% to 1.5%. Source: peripheral blood, taken 28 days after the second AZD1222 dose. The source is an adult who received the AZD1222 COVID-19 vaccine.

The CDR3 loop reads CATSRRTGDGYTF. The DNA of the CDR3 is TGTGCCACCAGCCGCCGGACAGGGGACGGCTACACCTTC. The chain has TRBV15 and TRBJ1-2, with TRBD1 identical over 9 bases. J gave up 8 bases and V 5 bases, and 6 bases lay outside the gene matches. Germline V gene data show CDR1 as LNHNV and CDR2 as YYDKDF (reference sequence). The CDR3 has 13 amino acids.